The 5 T cell receptor beta chains below come from one sample, sequenced in a study of T-cell reconstitution after alpha-beta-depleted transplantation in children. Preparing the TCRbeta library involved the use of unique molecular identifiers. TCRdb redid the calling of the PCR reads with MiXCR, one entry per CDR3 protein. Counted here are a few hundred thousand distinct CDR3 sequences, around 19% occurring once; the ten biggest clones make up approximately 3%. Source: PBMCs from the stem cell graft donor, taken from the stem cell graft. These receptor sequences come from a human donor who donated a stem cell graft to a child with acute lymphoblastic leukemia.

The chain has TRBV19 and TRBJ2-5; TRBD1 is a possible D gene (5 bases). The germline V and J ends were trimmed by 6 bases and 2 bases, with 16 bases remaining between them. The CDR3 runs to 15 residues. CDR1 is LNHDA and CDR2 is SQIVND in the germline V gene (reference sequence). DNA of the CDR3: TGTGCCAGTAGCAACCGACAGAGCCCGCAAGAGACCCAGTACTTC. Translated, it gives CASSNRQSPQETQYF.

This clonotype was detected a few times. The J gene is TRBJ1-5, the V gene TRBV6-1; 7 bases agree with TRBD1. The trim removed 4 bases at V and 5 bases at J, leaving 2 bases unmatched. This CDR3 is built from 13 residues. Germline CDR1 and CDR2: MNHNS and SASEGT. CDR3 loop: CASSARGHQPQHF. DNA for the CDR3: TGTGCCAGCAGTGCAAGGGGGCATCAGCCCCAGCATTTT.

The J gene is TRBJ2-2, the V gene TRBV5-1; perhaps D is TRBD1 or TRBD2 (6 bases each). This CDR3 contains 14 residues. Germline CDR1 reads SGHRS; CDR2 reads YFSETQ. V was clipped by 4 bases and J by 4 bases, with 11 bases between them. CDR3 sequence reads: CASSPGDITGELFF. For the CDR3, the DNA is TGCGCCAGCAGCCCGGGGGACATCACCGGGGAGCTGTTTTTT.

This clonotype was detected a few times. The CDR3 spells CASSLDLARGRNTGELFF. In nucleotides, the CDR3 is TGTGCCAGCAGCTTAGATCTAGCTCGCGGGAGGAACACCGGGGAGCTGTTTTTT. The chain employs TRBV11-2 and TRBJ2-2; 7 positions agree with TRBD2. Trimming at V came to 0 bases and at J to 1 base, leaving 8 bases not matched to a gene. The CDR3 extends over 18 amino acids. The germline gives CDR1 SGHAT, CDR2 FQNNGV.

A few counts support this clonotype. The chain is built from TRBV11-1 and TRBJ1-6, with D perhaps TRBD1 (6 bases). The germline V gene has CDR1 SGHAT and CDR2 FQDESV (reference sequence). V lost 2 bases and J lost 1, with 15 bases in between. The CDR3 runs 18 residues. The CDR3: CASSLPSGGASYNSPLHF. For the CDR3, the DNA is TGTGCCAGCAGCTTACCCTCGGGGGGGGCATCCTATAATTCACCCCTCCACTTT.